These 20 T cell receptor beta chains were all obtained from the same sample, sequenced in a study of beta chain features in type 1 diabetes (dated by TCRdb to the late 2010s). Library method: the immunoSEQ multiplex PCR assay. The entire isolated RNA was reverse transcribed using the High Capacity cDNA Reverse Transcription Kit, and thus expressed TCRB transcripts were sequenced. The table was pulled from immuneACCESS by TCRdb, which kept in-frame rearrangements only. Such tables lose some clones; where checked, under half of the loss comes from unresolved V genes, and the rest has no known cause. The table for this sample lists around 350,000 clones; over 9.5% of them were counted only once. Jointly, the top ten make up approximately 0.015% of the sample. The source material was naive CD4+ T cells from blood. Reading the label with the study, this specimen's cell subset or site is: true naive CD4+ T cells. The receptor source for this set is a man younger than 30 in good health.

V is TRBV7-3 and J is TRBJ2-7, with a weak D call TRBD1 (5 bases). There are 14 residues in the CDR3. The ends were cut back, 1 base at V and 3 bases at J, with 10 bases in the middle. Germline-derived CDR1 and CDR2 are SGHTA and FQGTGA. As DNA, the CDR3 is TGTGCCAGCAGCTTAAATGCAGGGCGCTACGAGCAGTACTTC. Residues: CASSLNAGRYEQYF.

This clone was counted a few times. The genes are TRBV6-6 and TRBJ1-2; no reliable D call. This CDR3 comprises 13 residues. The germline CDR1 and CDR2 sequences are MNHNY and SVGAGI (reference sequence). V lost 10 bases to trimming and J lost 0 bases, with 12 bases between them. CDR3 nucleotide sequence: TGTGCCACCTTACAGCCTACTAACTATGGCTACACCTTC. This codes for CATLQPTNYGYTF.

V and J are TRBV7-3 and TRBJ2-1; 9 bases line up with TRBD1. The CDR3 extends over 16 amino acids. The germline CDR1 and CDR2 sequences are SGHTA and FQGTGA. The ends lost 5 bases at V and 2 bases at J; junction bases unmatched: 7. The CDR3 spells CASSPGTGRPYNEQFF. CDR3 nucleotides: TGTGCCAGCAGCCCAGGGACAGGGCGTCCCTACAATGAGCAGTTCTTC.

The CDR3 coding sequence is TGTGCCAGCAGCCATAGCGGGGGCAACTACGAGCAGTACTTC. This sequence encodes CASSHSGGNYEQYF. The chain recombines TRBV7-2 with TRBJ2-7; 9 bases line up with TRBD2. CDR3 length equals 14 residues. The V gene end was trimmed by 5 bases and the J gene end by 3 bases; junction bases not matched to a gene: 5. Germline CDR1 is SGHTA and CDR2 is FQGNSA.

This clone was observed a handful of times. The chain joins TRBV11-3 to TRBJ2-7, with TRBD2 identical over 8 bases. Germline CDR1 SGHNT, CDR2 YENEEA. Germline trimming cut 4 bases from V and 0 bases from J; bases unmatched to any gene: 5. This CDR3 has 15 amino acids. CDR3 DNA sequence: TGTGCCAGCAGCTCTCAGCGGGGGAGCTCCTACGAGCAGTACTTC. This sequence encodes CASSSQRGSSYEQYF. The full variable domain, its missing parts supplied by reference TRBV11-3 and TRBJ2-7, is EAGVVQSPRYKIIEKKQPVAFWCNPISGHNTLYWYLQNLGQGPELLIRYENEEAVDDSQLPKDRFSAERLKGVDSTLKIQPAELGDSAVYLCASSSQRGSSYEQYFGPGTRLTVT.

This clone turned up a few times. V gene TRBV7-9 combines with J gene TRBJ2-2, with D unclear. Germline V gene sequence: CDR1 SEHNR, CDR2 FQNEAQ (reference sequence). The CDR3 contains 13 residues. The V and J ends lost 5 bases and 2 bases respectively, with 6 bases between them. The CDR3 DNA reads TGTGCCAGCAGCCTATTCAACACCGGGGAGCTGTTTTTT. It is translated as CASSLFNTGELFF. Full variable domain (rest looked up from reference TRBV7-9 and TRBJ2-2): DTGVSQNPRHKITKRGQNVTFRCDPISEHNRLYWYRQTLGQGPEFLTYFQNEAQLEKSRLLSDRFSAERPKGSFSTLEIQRTEQGDSAMYLCASSLFNTGELFFGEGSRLTVL.

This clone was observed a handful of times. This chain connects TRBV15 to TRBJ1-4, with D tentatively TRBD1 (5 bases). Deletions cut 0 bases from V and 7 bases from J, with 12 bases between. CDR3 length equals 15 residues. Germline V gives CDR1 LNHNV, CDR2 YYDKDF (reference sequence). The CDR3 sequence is CATSREQSGAEKLFF. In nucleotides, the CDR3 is TGTGCCACCAGCAGAGAACAGAGTGGGGCTGAAAAACTGTTTTTT.

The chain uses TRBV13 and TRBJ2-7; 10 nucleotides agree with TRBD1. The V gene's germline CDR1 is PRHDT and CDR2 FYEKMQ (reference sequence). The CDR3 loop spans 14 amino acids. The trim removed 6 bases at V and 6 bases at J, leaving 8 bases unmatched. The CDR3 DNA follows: TGTGCCAGCAGGGACGGGACAGGGGTTGCCGAGCAGTACTTC. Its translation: CASRDGTGVAEQYF.

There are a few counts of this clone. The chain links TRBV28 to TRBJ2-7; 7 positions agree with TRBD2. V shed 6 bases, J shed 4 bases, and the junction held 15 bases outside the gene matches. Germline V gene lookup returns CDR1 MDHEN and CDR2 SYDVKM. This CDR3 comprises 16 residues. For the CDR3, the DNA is TGTGCCAGCAGCTACAGAGCGGGACCTAGTTGGTACGAGCAGTACTTC. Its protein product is CASSYRAGPSWYEQYF.

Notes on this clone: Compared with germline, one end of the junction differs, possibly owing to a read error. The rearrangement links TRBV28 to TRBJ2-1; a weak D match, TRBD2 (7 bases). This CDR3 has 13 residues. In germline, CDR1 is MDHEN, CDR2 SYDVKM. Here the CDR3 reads CASGGGGYSEQFF. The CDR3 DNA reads TGTGCCAGCGGGGGAGGGGGGTACAGTGAGCAGTTCTTC.

The CDR3 here is CASSRDRTNTEAFF. In DNA form, the CDR3 reads TGTGCCAGCAGCCGCGACAGGACCAACACTGAAGCTTTCTTT. The genes are TRBV7-2 and TRBJ1-1; perhaps TRBD1 as D (6 bases). Germline values: CDR1 SGHTA, CDR2 FQGNSA. V was trimmed by 5 bases and J by 2 bases, leaving 12 bases between them. The CDR3 consists of 14 residues.

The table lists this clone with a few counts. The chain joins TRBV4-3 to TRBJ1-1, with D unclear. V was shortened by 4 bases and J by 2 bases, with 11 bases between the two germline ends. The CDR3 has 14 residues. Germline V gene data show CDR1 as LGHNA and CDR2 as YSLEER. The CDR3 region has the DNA TGCGCCAGCAGCCCGTATGTTAAAAACACTGAAGCTTTCTTT. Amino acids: CASSPYVKNTEAFF.

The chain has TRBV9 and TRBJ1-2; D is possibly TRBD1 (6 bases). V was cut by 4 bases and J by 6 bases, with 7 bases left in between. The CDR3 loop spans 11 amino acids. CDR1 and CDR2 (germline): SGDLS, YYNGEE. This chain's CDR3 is CASSRTDGYTF. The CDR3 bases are TGTGCCAGCAGCCGGACAGATGGCTACACCTTC.

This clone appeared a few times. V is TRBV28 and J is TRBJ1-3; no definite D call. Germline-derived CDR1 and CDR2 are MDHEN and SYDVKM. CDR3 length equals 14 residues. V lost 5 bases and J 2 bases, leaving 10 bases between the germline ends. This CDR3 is CASSPPGAGNTIYF. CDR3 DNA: TGTGCCAGCAGTCCCCCGGGTGCTGGAAACACCATATATTTT.

The CDR3 protein is CASRGLAGGDNEQFF. CDR3 sequence (DNA): TGTGCCAGTAGGGGACTAGCGGGGGGTGACAATGAGCAGTTCTTC. This chain links TRBV19 with TRBJ2-1, with 15 bases matching TRBD2. The V and J ends lost 6 bases and 5 bases, in that order; junction bases with no gene match: 2. Germline V gene lookup returns CDR1 LNHDA and CDR2 SQIVND (reference sequence). This CDR3 region has 15 residues.

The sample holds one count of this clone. CDR3 loop: CASSYSSQGWHYGYTF. The CDR3 DNA reads TGTGCCAGCAGTTATAGTTCGCAGGGCTGGCACTATGGCTACACCTTC. The chain links TRBV6-5 to TRBJ1-2, with D maybe TRBD1 (5 bases). V lost 3 bases and J 3 bases, leaving 17 bases between the germline ends. There are 16 residues in the CDR3. Germline loops: CDR1 MNHEY, CDR2 SVGAGI.

Here the CDR3 DNA reads TGCAGCGGCATACAGGGTGATTATGGCTACACCTTC. Its protein is CSGIQGDYGYTF. The chain links TRBV29-1 to TRBJ1-2; tentatively, D is TRBD1 (6 bases). The CDR3 is made up of 12 amino acids. Germline CDR1 SQVTM, CDR2 ANQGSEA. The V and J ends lost 7 bases and 5 bases respectively, with 14 bases between them. Filled out from reference TRBV29-1 and TRBJ1-2, the complete variable domain reads SAVISQKPSRDICQRGTSLTIQCQVDSQVTMMFWYRQQPGQSLTLIATANQGSEATYESGFVIDKFPISRPNLTFSTLTVSNMSPEDSSIYLCSGIQGDYGYTFGSGTRLTVV.

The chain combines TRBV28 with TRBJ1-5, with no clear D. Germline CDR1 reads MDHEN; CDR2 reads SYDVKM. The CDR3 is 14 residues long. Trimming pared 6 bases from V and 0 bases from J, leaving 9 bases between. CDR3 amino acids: CASSPPVSNQPQHF. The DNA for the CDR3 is TGTGCCAGCAGCCCTCCGGTTAGCAATCAGCCCCAGCATTTT. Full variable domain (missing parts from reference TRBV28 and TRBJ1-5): DVKVTQSSRYLVKRTGEKVFLECVQDMDHENMFWYRQDPGLGLRLIYFSYDVKMKEKGDIPEGYSVSREKKERFSLILESASTNQTSMYLCASSPPVSNQPQHFGDGTRLSIL.

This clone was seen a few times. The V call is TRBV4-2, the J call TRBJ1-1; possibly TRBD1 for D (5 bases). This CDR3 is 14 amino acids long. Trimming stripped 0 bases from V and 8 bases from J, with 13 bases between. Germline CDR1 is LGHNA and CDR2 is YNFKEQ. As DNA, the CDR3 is TGTGCCAGCAGCCAAGATCCGGGGGTACGAGAAGCTTTCTTT. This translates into CASSQDPGVREAFF.

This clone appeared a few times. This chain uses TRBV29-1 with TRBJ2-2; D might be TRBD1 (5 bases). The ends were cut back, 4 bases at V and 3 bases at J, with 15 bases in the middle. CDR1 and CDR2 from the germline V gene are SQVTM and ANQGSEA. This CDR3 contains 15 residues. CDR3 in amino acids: CSVGFLGRDTGELFF. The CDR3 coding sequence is TGCAGCGTTGGCTTCTTGGGCAGGGACACCGGGGAGCTGTTTTTT.